Only one count was recorded for the clone carrying this TCR beta chain. This entry is derived from a study of blood T cell repertoires in COVID-19. Study overall: Researchers got acute and convalescent COVID-19 samples from the United States, Italy and Spain. PBMCs, B-cell-depleted T cells, or T cells were the source of the cDNA or gDNA that made up the material.

CDR3 length: 14 residues. V dropped 1 base and J dropped 2; count of bases not matched to a gene: 2. From germline, CDR1 is SGHTA and CDR2 FQGNSA. Per the original data handling: Counts of nucleated cells, estimated from reference gene primer amplification, were obtained. Here immunoSEQ multiplex PCR was the method, and the copy in TCRdb shows in-frame clones only, minus some. V, J and clone size reflect that table, while D and trimming were determined from the DNA. The profile covers around 36,000 clones, with 83% appearing a single time and 3% to 4.5% taken by the ten largest. The sequence was collected from a man aged 50 or older with acute or convalescent COVID-19. The chain carries TRBV7-2 and TRBJ2-7; 7 nucleotides align to TRBD2. Sequencing was performed on peripheral blood. The CDR3 protein is CASSLVAGTYEQYF. The CDR3 bases are TGTGCCAGCAGCTTAGTAGCGGGTACCTACGAGCAGTACTTC.